This entry features one T cell receptor beta chain sequence. This entry belongs to a study of blood T cell repertoires in COVID-19. Study background: The United States, Italy and Spain supplied acute and convalescent COVID-19 samples. In each case, the material was cDNA or gDNA derived from T cells, B-cell-depleted T cells, or PBMCs.

Authors' processing steps: Quantification of nucleated cells was approximated via reference gene primer amplification. Sequencing used immunoSEQ multiplex PCR; TCRdb keeps in-frame clones, though not all of them. The V and J calls and clone size are taken from that table; D and trimming were inferred from the DNA. The sample holds some 80,000 clones, approximately 90% seen once. This CDR3 is built from 13 residues. After removal of 5 bases from V and 3 bases from J, the junction contained 4 bases not matched to a gene. Per the germline V gene, CDR1 is SGHVS and CDR2 is FQNEAQ. This chain uses TRBV7-8 with TRBJ2-7, with TRBD1 identical over 7 bases. This clonotype originated in a human donor in a cohort sampled during active COVID-19. Sequencing input: peripheral blood. The CDR3 DNA reads as TGTGCCAGCAGCCCAGGACAGGTCTACGAGCAGTACTTC. It encodes CASSPGQVYEQYF.